The table lists the clone carrying this TCR beta chain with a few counts. The CDR3 ends on some other residue instead of the conserved phenylalanine or tryptophan, so this is likely a read error. The CDR3 regions of TCR beta were amplified from RNA transcripts. An initial round of RT-PCR targeting the TCR CDR3 relied on the HTBI primer set. TCRdb re-analysed the multiplex PCR reads in MiXCR, keeping a single row per CDR3 protein. Of 300,000 to 450,000 distinct CDR3 sequences in the sample, approximately 15% were seen once. Patients aged 18 to 65 with hyperthyroidism were newly diagnosed, with duration under 2 months. The data belong to a study of T cells in Graves' hyperthyroidism and ophthalmopathy. Germline V CDR1 and CDR2: DFQATT, SNEGSKA (reference sequence). The CDR3 consists of 13 residues. The V end lost 6 bases, the J end lost 2 bases, and 14 bases lay between the germline ends.

Material: blood. The receptor was derived from a woman in her sixties or seventies with Graves' hyperthyroidism. The rearrangement links TRBV20-1 to TRBJ2-7, with unresolved D. Here the CDR3 DNA reads TGCAGTGCAATGCTGGACCTAACCTACGAGCAGTACCTC. Translation: CSAMLDLTYEQYL.